The entry below gives a single T cell receptor beta chain sequence along with its context. As yet, its antigen is unknown. The time point was: baseline pretreatment blood. The treatment denotes: 15 Gy SBRT to primary tumor, nephrectomy 4 weeks later. Clear cell pathology was present in this patient's renal cell carcinoma. V was shortened by 10 bases and J by 3 bases, with 18 bases between the two germline ends. Germline V lookup: CDR1 MNHNS, CDR2 SASEGT. The length of the CDR3 is 14 residues. This entry comes from a study of radiation and T cells in renal cell carcinoma. Overall study findings and caveats: From baseline, blood top tumor clonotypes peaked at 2 weeks post-radiation.

Method: immunoSEQ multiplex PCR; TCRdb's copy keeps in-frame clones and lacks some. The data contain 90,000 to 100,000 clones, 70% to 90% of them singletons. Sequences were derived from blood, sampled from a patient whose treatment included radiotherapy and nephrectomy. The clonotype originates from a man between 50 and 59 years old with renal cell carcinoma. The genes are TRBV6-1 and TRBJ1-2; D may be TRBD1 (5 bases). The CDR3: CATCPGPPDYGYTF. In nucleotides, the CDR3 is TGTGCCACGTGCCCGGGGCCACCCGACTATGGCTACACCTTC.